Listed below are T cell receptor beta chains from one sample, sequenced in a study of blood T cells in healthy people across ages. TCRdb re-called the 5' RACE reads through MiXCR, storing one row per CDR3 protein. The sample has 1,500,000 or so distinct CDR3 sequences; approximately 60% are singletons. Sequenced input: blood. The receptors were sampled from a man younger than 35 in good health. CDR3s include the opening cysteine and the closing phenylalanine or tryptophan. A D gene is named only where the DNA matches it firmly. Clone size, where shown, is once, few, many, or a class for clones that have expanded.

D gene	CDR3 length	J gene	clone size	V gene	CDR3 DNA	CDR3 protein
NA	16	TRBJ2-5	once	TRBV4-1	TGCGCCAGCAGTCACTCATCAGGTCCTCGCCGGTACAAGCAGTACTTC	CASSHSSGPRRYKQYF
TRBD1	21	TRBJ2-1	NA	TRBV7-6	TGTGCCAGCAGCTTCACTAGGGGGACAGGGGCAACATCCAGCTCCTACAATGAGCAGTTCTTC	CASSFTRGTGATSSSYNEQFF
NA	13	TRBJ2-7	few	TRBV20-1	TGCAGTGCTAGAAAGTTCGACACCTACGAGCAGTACTTC	CSARKFDTYEQYF
TRBD2	15	TRBJ2-7	NA	TRBV7-2	TGTGCCAGCAGCCAGACTAGCGGGAGGGCCCACGAGCAGTACTTC	CASSQTSGRAHEQYF
TRBD1	16	TRBJ2-7	NA	TRBV20-1	TGCAGTGCTAGAGACCTAGACAGGGGTCATGGGATCGAGCAGTACTTC	CSARDLDRGHGIEQYF
NA	15	TRBJ2-1	NA	TRBV10-3	TGTGCCATCAGTGAGTCGGGGAAGGGGTACAATGAGCAGTTCTTC	CAISESGKGYNEQFF
NA	14	TRBJ2-1	NA	TRBV5-1	TGCGCCAGCAGCTTGGATTCGATGGACAATGAGCAGTTCTTC	CASSLDSMDNEQFF
TRBD2	16	TRBJ2-1	NA	TRBV6-2/TRBV6-3	TGTGCCAGCAGTTACCCTAGCGGGGAGGTGTACAATGAGCAGTTCTTC	CASSYPSGEVYNEQFF
NA	13	TRBJ2-7	few	TRBV6-1	TGTGCCAGCAGTGGCACAAGATCCTACGAGCAGTACTTC	CASSGTRSYEQYF
NA	11	TRBJ2-7	NA	TRBV20-1	TGCAGTGCTAGAGGGCTCAATGAGCAGTACTTC	CSARGLNEQYF
TRBD2	17	TRBJ2-2	NA	TRBV13	TGTGCCAGCACCGGGCCCCCACGGGAGGGAGACACCGGGGAGCTGTTTTTT	CASTGPPREGDTGELFF
TRBD1	16	TRBJ1-4	NA	TRBV7-9	TGTGCCAGCAGCCTTACACAGGGGGCAACTAATGAAAAACTGTTTTTT	CASSLTQGATNEKLFF
TRBD1	16	TRBJ2-4	NA	TRBV27	TGTGCCAGCAGTTCAGGCACTGGGACAGCGCAAAACATTCAGTACTTC	CASSSGTGTAQNIQYF
NA	14	TRBJ2-7	few	TRBV4-2	TGTGCCAGCAGCCAAGATCGAACTACCTACGAGCAGTACTTC	CASSQDRTTYEQYF
TRBD1	14	TRBJ2-3	few	TRBV20-1	TGCAGTGCGGAGGGGGCAGGGGGCGCAGATACGCAGTATTTT	CSAEGAGGADTQYF
NA	13	TRBJ2-1	NA	TRBV11-2	TGTGCCAGCAGCTTAGTTAGCGGCACTGAGCAGTTCTTC	CASSLVSGTEQFF
TRBD1	16	TRBJ2-5	NA	TRBV4-3	TGCGCCAGCAGCCAGGAATTCCGGGACAGACAAGAGACCCAGTACTTC	CASSQEFRDRQETQYF
NA	15	TRBJ2-1	few	TRBV9	TGTGCCAGCAGCGTATTAGCGTTAGGGGCCCATGAGCAGTTCTTC	CASSVLALGAHEQFF
NA	13	TRBJ2-1	NA	TRBV7-2	TGTGCCAGCAGCTCAGGACTCCTCCGTGAGCAGTTCTTC	CASSSGLLREQFF
NA	14	TRBJ2-7	NA	TRBV20-1	TGCAGTGCTAGAGATGGGGGGAGTGTCGACGAGCAGTACTTC	CSARDGGSVDEQYF
TRBD1	16	TRBJ1-4	NA	TRBV27	TGTGCCAGCAGCACCACAGGGGGCCGTACTAATGAAAAACTGTTTTTT	CASSTTGGRTNEKLFF
TRBD1	15	TRBJ2-6	many	TRBV6-6	TGTGCCAGCACGGTTACAGGGGCTGGGGCCAACGTCCTGACTTTC	CASTVTGAGANVLTF
NA	13	TRBJ2-3	few	TRBV7-9	TGTGCCAGCAGCTTAATCCTGACAGATACGCAGTATTTT	CASSLILTDTQYF
NA	14	TRBJ2-1	NA	TRBV7-9	TGTGCCAGCAGGGTCAGAGCAATAGGGGATGAGCAGTTCTTC	CASRVRAIGDEQFF
NA	15	TRBJ2-3	few	TRBV12-3/TRBV12-4	TGTGCCAGCAGAAGCCGGGACACCCTGGCAGATACGCAGTATTTT	CASRSRDTLADTQYF
NA	16	TRBJ2-1	few	TRBV28	TGTGCCAGCAGTCGACTCAGGGTTCAAATCGACAATGAGCAGTTCTTC	CASSRLRVQIDNEQFF
TRBD1	13	TRBJ1-2	NA	TRBV27	TGTGCCAGCAGTTTCCGACAGGGGGAGGGCTACACCTTC	CASSFRQGEGYTF
NA	14	TRBJ1-4	NA	TRBV5-1	TGCGCCAGCAGCTTGGGCGGGAACTCAAGAGGACTGTTTTTT	CASSLGGNSRGLFF
NA	13	TRBJ2-1	NA	TRBV15	TGTGCCACCAGCAGTGGTCCTAACAATGAGCAGTTCTTC	CATSSGPNNEQFF
TRBD2	20	TRBJ2-3	NA	TRBV4-3	TGCGCCAGCAGCCAAATTGTCGCTAGCGGGGGGTTAGCCAGCACAGATACGCAGTATTTT	CASSQIVASGGLASTDTQYF
NA	15	TRBJ2-7	NA	TRBV5-1	TGCGCCAGCAGGATTGGGACACATCTCACCTACGAGCAGTACTTC	CASRIGTHLTYEQYF
NA	14	TRBJ2-1	NA	TRBV29-1	TGCAGCGTTGACTTCAGGGATGTTTACAATGAGCAGTTCTTC	CSVDFRDVYNEQFF
NA	20	TRBJ2-1	NA	TRBV7-8	TGTGCCAGCAGCCCTCACCGGGACAAACTCCAAACGTCCCCGTACAATGAGCAGTTCTTC	CASSPHRDKLQTSPYNEQFF
TRBD1	14	TRBJ1-2	few	TRBV7-9	TGTGCCAGCAGCTTAATCAGGGGGCTCTATGGCTACACCTTC	CASSLIRGLYGYTF
TRBD1	15	TRBJ1-2	few	TRBV7-2	TGTGCCAGCAGCTTAAGGACAGGAGGGGACTATGGCTACACCTTC	CASSLRTGGDYGYTF
NA	16	TRBJ2-7	NA	TRBV27	TGTGCCAGCAGTTCGATGCCAGCGCAGGCGATCTACGAGCAGTACTTC	CASSSMPAQAIYEQYF
NA	14	TRBJ2-1	NA	TRBV7-2	TGTGCCAGCAGCTCAGGGACATTAAGGGGTGAGCAGTTCTTC	CASSSGTLRGEQFF
TRBD1	17	TRBJ1-2	NA	TRBV6-2/TRBV6-3	TGTGCCAGCAGTTCCTTCGGGGTGACAGGGTACGGTTATGGCTACACCTTC	CASSSFGVTGYGYGYTF
NA	15	TRBJ2-1	NA	TRBV20-1	TGCAGTGCTAGGGCCTCTGAGAGCTCCTACAATGAGCAGTTCTTC	CSARASESSYNEQFF
NA	16	TRBJ2-7	NA	TRBV6-5	TGTGCCAGCAGTTACTCCGCCAGGGGGGTATACTACGAGCAGTACTTC	CASSYSARGVYYEQYF
TRBD1	17	TRBJ2-7	few	TRBV4-1	TGCGCCAGCAGCCAAGACGGGCAGGGGACAGGGTTGTACGAGCAGTACTTC	CASSQDGQGTGLYEQYF
TRBD1	14	TRBJ2-7	NA	TRBV25-1	TGTGCCACCACTCGGGACAGGCATCCTTACGAGCAGTACTTC	CATTRDRHPYEQYF
NA	15	TRBJ1-1	NA	TRBV4-1	TGCGCCAGCACCCCACTATTCGGGCCAAACACTGAAGCTTTCTTT	CASTPLFGPNTEAFF